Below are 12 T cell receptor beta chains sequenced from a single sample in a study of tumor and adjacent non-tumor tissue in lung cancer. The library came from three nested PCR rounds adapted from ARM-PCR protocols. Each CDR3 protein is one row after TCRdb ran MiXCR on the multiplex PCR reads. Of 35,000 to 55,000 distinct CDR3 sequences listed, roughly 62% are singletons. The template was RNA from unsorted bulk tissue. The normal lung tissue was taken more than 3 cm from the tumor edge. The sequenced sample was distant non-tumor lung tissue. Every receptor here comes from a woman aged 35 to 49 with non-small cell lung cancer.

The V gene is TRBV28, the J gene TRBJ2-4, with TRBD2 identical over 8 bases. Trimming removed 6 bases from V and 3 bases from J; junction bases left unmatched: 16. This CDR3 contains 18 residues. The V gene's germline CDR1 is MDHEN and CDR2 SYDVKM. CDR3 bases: TGTGCCAGCAGCTACACGGGGCGGGGGGCACTTAGCAAAAACATTCAGTACTTC. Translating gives CASSYTGRGALSKNIQYF.

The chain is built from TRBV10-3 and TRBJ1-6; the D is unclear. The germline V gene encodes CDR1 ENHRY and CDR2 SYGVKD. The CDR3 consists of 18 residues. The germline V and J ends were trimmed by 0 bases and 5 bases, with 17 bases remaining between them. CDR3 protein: CAISESWSTAPNNSPLHF. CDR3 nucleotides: TGTGCCATCAGTGAGTCATGGAGTACAGCGCCAAATAATTCACCCCTCCACTTT.

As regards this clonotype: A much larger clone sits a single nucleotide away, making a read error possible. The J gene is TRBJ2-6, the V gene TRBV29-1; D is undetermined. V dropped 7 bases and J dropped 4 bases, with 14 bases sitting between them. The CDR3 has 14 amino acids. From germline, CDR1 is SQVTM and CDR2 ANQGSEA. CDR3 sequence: CSAGELGGANVLTF. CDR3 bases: TGCAGCGCTGGAGAGCTCGGGGGGGCCAACGTCCTGACTTTC.

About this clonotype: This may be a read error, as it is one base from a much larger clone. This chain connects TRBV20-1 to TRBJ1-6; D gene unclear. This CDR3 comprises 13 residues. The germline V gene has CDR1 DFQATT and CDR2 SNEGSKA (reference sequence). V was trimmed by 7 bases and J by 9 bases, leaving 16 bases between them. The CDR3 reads CSDKGGWGSPLHF. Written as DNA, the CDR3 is TGCAGTGATAAGGGTGGCTGGGGTTCACCCCTCCACTTT.

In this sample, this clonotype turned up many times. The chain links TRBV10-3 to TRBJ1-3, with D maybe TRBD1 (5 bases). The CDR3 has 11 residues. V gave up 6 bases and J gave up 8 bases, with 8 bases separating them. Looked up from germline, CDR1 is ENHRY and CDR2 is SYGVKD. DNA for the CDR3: TGTGCCATCAGCAGCAGGGACACCATATATTTT. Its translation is CAISSRDTIYF.

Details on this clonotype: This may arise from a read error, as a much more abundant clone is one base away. CDR3 in amino acids: CASGHRDSEETRYF. For the CDR3, the DNA is TGTGCCAGCGGCCACCGGGACAGCGAAGAGACCCGGTACTTC. The chain combines TRBV5-6 with TRBJ2-5; 7 bases agree with TRBD1. Germline lookup yields CDR1 SGHDT and CDR2 YYEEEE. The CDR3 contains 14 residues.

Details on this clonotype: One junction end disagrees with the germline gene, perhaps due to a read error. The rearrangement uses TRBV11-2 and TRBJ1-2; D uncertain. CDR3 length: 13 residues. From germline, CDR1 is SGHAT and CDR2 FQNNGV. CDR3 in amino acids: CAGSLGFHYGYTF. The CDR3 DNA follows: TGTGCCGGCAGCTTAGGGTTCCACTATGGTTATACATTC.

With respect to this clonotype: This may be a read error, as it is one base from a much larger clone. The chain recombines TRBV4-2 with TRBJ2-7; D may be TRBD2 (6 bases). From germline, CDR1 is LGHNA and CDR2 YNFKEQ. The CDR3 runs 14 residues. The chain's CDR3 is CASSQIAAGHEQHF. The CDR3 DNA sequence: TGTGCCAGCAGCCAAATAGCGGCGGGGCACGAGCAGCACTTC.

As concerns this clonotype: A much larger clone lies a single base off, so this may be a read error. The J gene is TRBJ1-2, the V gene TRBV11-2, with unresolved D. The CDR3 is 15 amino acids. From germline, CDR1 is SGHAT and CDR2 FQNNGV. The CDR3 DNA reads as TGTGCCAGCAGCTTAGATTTGCCGGGAACGGGTGGCTTCACCTTC. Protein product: CASSLDLPGTGGFTF.

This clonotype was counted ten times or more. The CDR3 DNA reads TGTGCCAGCAGTTCCCGACCTTTTTCACCCCTCCACTTT. Translation: CASSSRPFSPLHF. The rearrangement uses TRBV6-5 and TRBJ1-6; D is uncertain. The V gene's germline CDR1 is MNHEY and CDR2 SVGAGI. The germline V and J ends were trimmed by 4 bases and 9 bases, with 10 bases remaining between them. This CDR3 is built from 13 residues.

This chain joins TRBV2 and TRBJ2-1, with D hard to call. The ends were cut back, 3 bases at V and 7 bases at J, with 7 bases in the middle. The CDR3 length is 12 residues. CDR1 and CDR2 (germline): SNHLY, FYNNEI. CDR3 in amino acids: CASSESENEQFF. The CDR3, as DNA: TGTGCCAGCAGTGAGTCGGAGAATGAGCAGTTCTTC.

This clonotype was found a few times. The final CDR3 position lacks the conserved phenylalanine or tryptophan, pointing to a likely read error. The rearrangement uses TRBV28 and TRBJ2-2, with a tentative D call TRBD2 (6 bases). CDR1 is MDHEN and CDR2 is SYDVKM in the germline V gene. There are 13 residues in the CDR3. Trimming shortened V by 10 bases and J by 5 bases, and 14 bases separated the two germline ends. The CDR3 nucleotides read TGTGCCAACAGACCGCGGGGTACCGGGGAGCTGTTTTCT. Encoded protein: CANRPRGTGELFS.